This TCR beta chain was captured by sequencing in a study of shared clonotypes between healthy human individuals. Study-level points and caveats: Incomplete sequencing of sorted subsets was indicated by rarefaction despite large depth. Depth of sequencing was expected to influence donor clonotype sharing.

The assay was immunoSEQ multiplex PCR, and TCRdb's table has in-frame clones only and misses some. The top ten hold approximately 1.5% of the sample, which has about 1 million clones, 70% to 80% seen once. Turning to this clone: Its specificity is unknown.

Per the germline V gene, CDR1 is SGHDT and CDR2 is YYEEEE. V dropped 0 bases and J dropped 8 bases, with 5 bases sitting between them. This CDR3 is 12 amino acids long. This clonotype originated in a young man in good health. J is TRBJ1-4 and V is TRBV5-6; D remains unclear. Specimen: memory CD4+ T cells sorted from blood. Subset described: CD45RA-negative fraction. CDR3 bases: TGTGCCAGCAGCTTGGGAGGGGAAAAACTGTTTTTT. Translating gives CASSLGGEKLFF.